This entry concerns a single T cell receptor beta chain. Its antigen is unidentified. Trimming removed 3 bases from V and 10 bases from J; junction bases left unmatched: 11. Per the germline V gene, CDR1 is SGHRS and CDR2 is YFSETQ. The CDR3 sequence is 14 residues long. This record belongs to a study of cytomegalovirus exposure and HLA in healthy donors. Study outcomes and limitations: Association of a missense DCLRE1C variant with TCR beta V- and J-gene trimming was reported in a later analysis. As was reported, the HLA-A and HLA-B alleles of most subjects were accurately predicted from TCR beta sequences. Highly shared sequence variants in one cluster were likely a sequencing artifact.

Researchers ran the PCR with 60 Vbeta and 13 Jbeta primers. The assay was immunoSEQ multiplex PCR, and TCRdb's table has in-frame clones only and misses some. The table has over 90,000 clones, roughly four fifths seen once; the top ten hold around 9.6%. All donors participated as healthy donors of bone marrow. Sequencing used PBMCs. The chain couples TRBV5-1 to TRBJ1-1; TRBD1 matches at 8 bases. This sequence originates from a male donor in good health and CMV-seropositive. The DNA of the CDR3 is TGCGCCAGCAGCTACGGAACGACAGGGGAGGCAGCTTTCTTT. Residues: CASSYGTTGEAAFF.